This entry is about one T cell receptor beta chain. Its antigen is not known. The sample originates from a study of T cell repertoires in cytomegalovirus infection. Study-level information: CMV epitopes, recently identified HLA-C-restricted and well-studied HLA-B-restricted, were used.

The CDR3 is 18 residues long. Per germline, CDR1 ENHRY and CDR2 SYGVKD. The V end was cut by 3 bases, the J end by 2 bases, with 22 bases between. Study observations and caveats: The cumulative frequency of public TCR beta families identified carriers of CMV plus the relevant HLA.

TCRdb passed the reads through MiXCR, listing each CDR3 protein once. This table has approximately 500,000 distinct CDR3 sequences, more than 30% appearing once. Here the sequenced sample was cultured PBMCs, taken from culture after CMV antigen stimulation. The rearrangement joins TRBV10-3 to TRBJ2-5, with D perhaps matching TRBD1 or TRBD2 (5 bases each). The receptor was derived from a human donor in good health (CMV status not recorded). Some clones in this sample may be carry-over from other donors' samples. In DNA form, the CDR3 reads TGTGCCATCAGTGATAGGACCCACGACTACAAGGGGCAAGAGACCCAGTACTTC. This codes for CAISDRTHDYKGQETQYF.